The 21 T cell receptor beta chains given below trace back to one sample, sequenced in a study of T cells in women clearing cervical HPV infection. Repertoires were generated with immunoSEQ multiplex PCR, while TCRdb's copy carries only in-frame clones and drops some. This table lists about 34,000 clones. The sample consisted of blood buffy coat. These TCRs come from a woman aged 18-70 years with a cervical HPV16 infection that either progressed to CIN3+ or cleared (not recorded which).

Concerning this clone itself: The read ends 3 residues before the CDR3 terminus; that terminus is restored from the germline J gene. The chain is built from TRBV7-9 and TRBJ2-5; D ambiguous. From germline, CDR1 is SEHNR and CDR2 FQNEAQ (reference sequence). Trimming removed 0 bases from V and 5 bases from J, with 4 bases in between. The CDR3 spans 12 residues. CDR3 DNA (partial): TGTGCCAGCAGCTTAGCGCGGGAGACC. Its protein product is CASSLARET. In full, the CDR3 reads CASSLARETQYF. The full variable domain, its missing parts supplied by reference TRBV7-9 and TRBJ2-5, is DTGVSQNPRHKITKRGQNVTFRCDPISEHNRLYWYRQTLGQGPEFLTYFQNEAQLEKSRLLSDRFSAERPKGSFSTLEIQRTEQGDSAMYLCASSLARETQYFGPGTRLLVL.

Points on this clone: The CDR3 goes on 3 residues after the read ends, and that part is filled in from the germline J gene. This chain links TRBV20-1 with TRBJ2-2, with 7 bases that match TRBD1. Looked up from germline, CDR1 is DFQATT and CDR2 is SNEGSKA (reference sequence). CDR3 size: 14 residues. V trimming: 6 bases; J trimming: 2 bases; junction bases outside the gene matches: 6. CDR3 bases read: TGCAGTGCGAGACAGGGTGGAAACACCGGGGAG. It specifies CSARQGGNTGE. The whole CDR3 sequence is CSARQGGNTGELFF.

For this clone: The sequenced fragment ends 3 residues before the CDR3 boundary, so the rest is inferred from the germline J gene. The chain has TRBV20-1 and TRBJ1-1; D is ambiguous. Trimming took off 6 bases at V and 4 bases at J, with 9 bases between the two ends. The germline gives CDR1 DFQATT, CDR2 SNEGSKA (reference sequence). CDR3 length: 11 residues. CDR3 bases read: TGCAGTGCCCTAGGATTCACTGAA. Translating gives CSALGFTE. The whole CDR3 sequence reads CSALGFTEAFF.

Turning to this clone: From the germline J gene comes the end of the CDR3, since the read stops 3 residues before it. The chain couples TRBV5-6 to TRBJ2-5, with D possibly matching TRBD2 (6 bases). Germline V CDR1 and CDR2: SGHDT, YYEEEE. Trimming took off 1 base at V and 3 bases at J, with 10 bases between the two ends. The CDR3 loop spans 14 amino acids. CDR3 region: CASSLTSPKETQYF. Partial CDR3 DNA: TGTGCCAGCAGCTTGACTAGCCCAAAAGAGACC.

About this clone: The read ends 3 residues shy of where the CDR3 ends; the end is completed using the germline J gene. The chain joins TRBV7-3 to TRBJ2-7, with 10 nucleotides matching TRBD2. Trimming cost V 2 bases and J 3 bases; bases outside gene matches: 7. The CDR3 consists of 16 residues. CDR1 is SGHTA, CDR2 FQGTGA, per germline. The CDR3: CASSLLLAGPNYEQYF. CDR3 bases read: TGTGCCAGCAGCTTATTACTAGCGGGGCCCAACTACGAG.

As for this clone: Sequencing ends 3 residues short of the CDR3 end; the germline J gene provides the rest. V is TRBV5-1 and J is TRBJ2-7, with D possibly being TRBD2 (6 bases). Between the trimmed V and J ends, which lost 4 bases and 5 bases, there was a span of 13 bases. The CDR3 is 13 amino acids. Germline V lookup: CDR1 SGHRS, CDR2 YFSETQ. CDR3 sequence reads: CASSITSIHEQYF. The CDR3 bases that were read are TGCGCCAGCAGCATAACTAGCATCCACGAG.

As to this clone: The sequence runs out 3 residues before the end of the CDR3; the remainder is reconstructed from the germline J gene. This chain uses TRBV20-1 with TRBJ1-3; D may be TRBD1 (5 bases). The V gene lost 6 bases and the J gene lost 0 bases, with 9 bases spanning the gap. Per the germline V gene, CDR1 is DFQATT and CDR2 is SNEGSKA (reference sequence). This CDR3 comprises 13 residues. The DNA read from the CDR3 is TGCAGTGCCCCGGACATCTCTGGAAACACC. This encodes CSAPDISGNT. The whole CDR3 reads CSAPDISGNTIYF.

On this clone itself: The read ends 3 residues before the CDR3 terminus; that terminus is restored from the germline J gene. This chain uses TRBV5-1 with TRBJ2-2, with D uncertain. Germline lookup yields CDR1 SGHRS and CDR2 YFSETQ. The CDR3 spans 13 residues. V gave up 4 bases and J gave up 1 base, with 5 bases separating them. The CDR3 sequence: CASSPWNTGELFF. Incomplete CDR3 DNA: TGCGCCAGCAGCCCCTGGAACACCGGGGAG.

For this clone: The read comes to an end 3 residues before the CDR3 does, leaving the germline J gene to fill in the end. The chain joins TRBV7-9 to TRBJ2-2; D is unclear. Germline CDR1 is SEHNR and CDR2 is FQNEAQ (reference sequence). There are 10 residues in the CDR3. This CDR3 reads CASSLVVLFF. The CDR3 DNA, read in part, is TGTGCCAGCAGCTTAGTCGTG.

On this clone: Read coverage stops 3 residues before the CDR3 terminus; the germline J gene supplies the remainder. This sequence joins TRBV7-2 and TRBJ1-2, with 7 bases lining up with TRBD1. The CDR3 totals 15 residues. Looked up from germline, CDR1 is SGHTA and CDR2 is FQGNSA. Partial CDR3 DNA: TGTGCCAGCAGCTTAGGGCCGACAGGGCGGGAGGGC. Translating it yields CASSLGPTGREG. In full, the CDR3 reads CASSLGPTGREGYTF.

For this clone: The read finishes 3 residues shy of the CDR3 end, and the germline J gene is used to complete it. The J gene is TRBJ2-5, the V gene TRBV19; D gene uncertain. V was trimmed by 1 base and J by 2 bases, leaving 5 bases between them. Germline V gives CDR1 LNHDA, CDR2 SQIVND (reference sequence). CDR3 size: 13 residues. The part of the CDR3 DNA that was read is TGTGCCAGTAGTATAGGGCCTCAAGAGACC. It encodes CASSIGPQET. The whole CDR3 reads CASSIGPQETQYF.

About this clone itself: With the read ending 3 residues before the CDR3 end, the germline J gene is used to fill in that end. The same CDR3 arises from other DNA sequences in this sample as well. V and J are TRBV7-9 and TRBJ1-4; D may be TRBD1 (5 bases). CDR3 length: 12 residues. V lost 9 bases and J 8 bases, leaving 13 bases between the germline ends. Germline CDR1 and CDR2: SEHNR and FQNEAQ (reference sequence). CDR3 DNA (partial): TGTGCCAGTCTGGCGGGGGACGAAAAA. This encodes CASLAGDEK. The full CDR3 sequence reads CASLAGDEKLFF.

Comments on this clone: The read ends 3 residues early relative to the CDR3; the germline J gene fills the gap. The chain employs TRBV5-6 and TRBJ2-2; 7 bases agree with TRBD1. Germline V lookup: CDR1 SGHDT, CDR2 YYEEEE. CDR3 length: 13 amino acids. The ends lost 4 bases at V and 5 bases at J; junction bases unmatched: 2. The CDR3 is CASSEQGTGELFF. CDR3 bases read: TGTGCCAGCAGCGAACAGGGGACCGGGGAG.

In the case of this clone: The CDR3 end is not reached by the read, which stops 3 residues before it; the germline J gene fills it in. The chain links TRBV20-1 to TRBJ2-1; 9 nucleotides line up with TRBD2. The CDR3 sequence is 17 residues long. The germline V gene has CDR1 DFQATT and CDR2 SNEGSKA (reference sequence). V shed 5 bases, J shed 9 bases, and the junction held 20 bases outside the gene matches. The DNA read from the CDR3 is TGCAGTGCTTTCCCTTACCTACTAGCGGGCGGAGCCCTTGAG. Translation: CSAFPYLLAGGALE. The full CDR3 reads CSAFPYLLAGGALEQFF.

Concerning this clone: The CDR3 is cut off 3 residues early in the read; its end comes from the germline J gene. The V and J genes are TRBV19 and TRBJ2-3; D unclear. Germline lookup yields CDR1 LNHDA and CDR2 SQIVND (reference sequence). Trimming shortened V by 7 bases and J by 0 bases, and 14 bases separated the two germline ends. The length of the CDR3 is 15 residues. The CDR3 bases that were read are TGTGCCAGTAAATCGGGTACTACTAGCACAGATACG. Its protein product is CASKSGTTSTDT. The entire CDR3 protein is CASKSGTTSTDTQYF.

Concerning this clone itself: The read halts 3 residues ahead of the CDR3 end, with the missing end drawn from the germline J gene. This chain joins TRBV29-1 and TRBJ2-5; possibly TRBD1 for D (5 bases). Trimming shortened V by 6 bases and J by 0 bases, and 11 bases separated the two germline ends. The germline V gene has CDR1 SQVTM and CDR2 ANQGSEA. The CDR3 spans 13 residues. This CDR3 reads CSVADRYQETQYF. The CDR3 bases that were read are TGCAGCGTCGCAGACAGATACCAAGAGACC. Full variable domain (missing parts from reference TRBV29-1 and TRBJ2-5): SAVISQKPSRDICQRGTSLTIQCQVDSQVTMMFWYRQQPGQSLTLIATANQGSEATYESGFVIDKFPISRPNLTFSTLTVSNMSPEDSSIYLCSVADRYQETQYFGPGTRLLVL.

Remarks on this clone: From the germline J gene comes the end of the CDR3, since the read stops 3 residues before it. This rearrangement joins TRBV7-9 to TRBJ1-2; D uncertain. Germline V gene lookup returns CDR1 SEHNR and CDR2 FQNEAQ (reference sequence). The length of the CDR3 is 15 residues. The part of the CDR3 DNA that was read is TGTGCCAGCAGCTTAGCCGGCGCAGCCCTAGAGACC. This gives the protein CASSLAGAALET. The full-length CDR3 reads as CASSLAGAALETYTF.

As concerns this clone: The read halts 3 residues ahead of the CDR3 end, with the missing end drawn from the germline J gene. The gene calls are TRBV13 and TRBJ1-6, with 7 bases aligning to TRBD1. The germline CDR1 and CDR2 sequences are PRHDT and FYEKMQ (reference sequence). The CDR3 has 17 amino acids. After removal of 5 bases from V and 6 bases from J, the junction contained 13 bases not matched to a gene. The part of the CDR3 DNA that was read is TGTGCCAGCAGCGAAAAATTCAACAGGGGCAGTAATTCACCC. Translation: CASSEKFNRGSNSP. The full CDR3 is CASSEKFNRGSNSPLHF.

Notes on this clone: The read ends 3 residues before the CDR3 terminus; that terminus is restored from the germline J gene. The J gene is TRBJ1-6, the V gene TRBV18; D uncertain. Trimming removed 5 bases at V and 8 bases at J, with 10 bases between. This CDR3 comprises 13 residues. CDR1 and CDR2 (germline): KGHSH, LQKENI. The sequenced part of the CDR3 DNA is TGTGCCAGCTCATCTAAAGCGGATTCACCC. Translation: CASSSKADSP. The complete CDR3 reads CASSSKADSPLHF.

On this clone itself: The DNA ends 3 residues before the CDR3 does, and the rest of the CDR3 is filled in from the germline J gene. The V call is TRBV7-9, the J call TRBJ1-2; no firm D call. The germline CDR1 and CDR2 sequences are SEHNR and FQNEAQ (reference sequence). This CDR3 spans 13 amino acids. The CDR3 loop is CASSEVAKNIYTF. CDR3 bases read: TGTGCCAGCAGCGAAGTAGCCAAAAACATC. Looking up the rest from reference TRBV7-9 and TRBJ1-2 gives the full variable domain: DTGVSQNPRHKITKRGQNVTFRCDPISEHNRLYWYRQTLGQGPEFLTYFQNEAQLEKSRLLSDRFSAERPKGSFSTLEIQRTEQGDSAMYLCASSEVAKNIYTFGSGTRLTVV.

Points on this clone: The CDR3 is cut off 3 residues early in the read; its end comes from the germline J gene. This rearrangement joins TRBV28 to TRBJ1-3, with 9 bases matching TRBD1. The CDR3 totals 15 residues. V was pared by 4 bases and J by 4 bases, with 5 bases of the junction left unmatched. Germline assignment: CDR1 MDHEN and CDR2 SYDVKM. The CDR3 bases that were read are TGTGCCAGCAGTTACCGGGACAGGGAAGGAAACACC. It yields the protein CASSYRDREGNT. The CDR3 in full is CASSYRDREGNTIYF.